A single sample gave rise to the 16 T cell receptor beta chains below, sequenced in a study of blood T cell repertoires in COVID-19. The repertoire was sequenced with immunoSEQ multiplex PCR; TCRdb's copy has only in-frame clones and lacks some. This sample has around 480,000 clones, with roughly nine tenths found just once. Specimen: PBMCs or T cells enriched from blood (not recorded which). The origin of the receptors is a woman in her late teens or twenties who had recovered from COVID-19.

The V gene is TRBV11-2, the J gene TRBJ2-5; TRBD2 is a possible D gene (6 bases). Trimming stripped 2 bases from V and 1 base from J, with 11 bases between. The CDR3 is made up of 15 amino acids. Germline V lookup: CDR1 SGHAT, CDR2 FQNNGV. The CDR3 region has the DNA TGTGCCAGCAGCTTAACGGGGCGGGGCCAAGAGACCCAGTACTTC. Translating it yields CASSLTGRGQETQYF.

This clone was counted between two and nine times. The chain couples TRBV5-6 to TRBJ1-1, with D possibly matching TRBD1 (5 bases). This CDR3 spans 15 amino acids. Germline V gives CDR1 SGHDT, CDR2 YYEEEE. V lost 0 bases, J lost 5 bases, and 14 bases lay in between. CDR3 sequence reads: CASSLVGQGETEAFF. CDR3 nucleotides: TGTGCCAGCAGCTTGGTAGGGCAGGGTGAAACTGAAGCTTTCTTT.

The chain couples TRBV9 to TRBJ1-1; possibly TRBD1 for D (6 bases). Germline values: CDR1 SGDLS, CDR2 YYNGEE. Trimming removed 3 bases at V and 1 base at J, with 10 bases between. The CDR3 sequence is 14 residues long. Here the CDR3 reads CASSAGHPNTEAFF. The CDR3 coding sequence is TGTGCCAGCAGCGCGGGACACCCGAACACTGAAGCTTTCTTT. Full variable domain (rest looked up from reference TRBV9 and TRBJ1-1): DSGVTQTPKHLITATGQRVTLRCSPRSGDLSVYWYQQSLDQGLQFLIQYYNGEERAKGNILERFSAQQFPDLHSELNLSSLELGDSALYFCASSAGHPNTEAFFGQGTRLTVV.

This chain joins TRBV5-1 and TRBJ2-7; D remains ambiguous. Germline CDR1 reads SGHRS; CDR2 reads YFSETQ. The CDR3 runs to 13 residues. V lost 2 bases, J lost 2 bases, and 8 bases lay in between. The CDR3, as DNA: TGCGCCAGCAGCTTTTTACTCCCCTACGAGCAGTACTTC. Translating gives CASSFLLPYEQYF.

The rearrangement joins TRBV7-9 to TRBJ2-7, with 9 bases fitting TRBD1. V dropped 4 bases and J dropped 5; count of bases not matched to a gene: 9. CDR3 length: 15 residues. Germline-derived CDR1 and CDR2 are SEHNR and FQNEAQ (reference sequence). The CDR3 is CASSSAGTGKDEQYF. The CDR3 nucleotides read TGTGCCAGCAGCTCTGCCGGGACAGGGAAGGACGAGCAGTACTTC. The whole variable domain, remainder taken from reference TRBV7-9 and TRBJ2-7, is DTGVSQNPRHKITKRGQNVTFRCDPISEHNRLYWYRQTLGQGPEFLTYFQNEAQLEKSRLLSDRFSAERPKGSFSTLEIQRTEQGDSAMYLCASSSAGTGKDEQYFGPGTRLTVT.

The V call is TRBV5-6, the J call TRBJ2-1; D is uncertain. Looked up from germline, CDR1 is SGHDT and CDR2 is YYEEEE. This CDR3 has 15 residues. Trimming removed 3 bases from V and 3 bases from J, with 13 bases in between. The CDR3 DNA reads as TGTGCCAGCAGCTGGTCAGCGCAAAGCTACAATGAGCAGTTCTTC. Protein sequence: CASSWSAQSYNEQFF. The full variable domain, with the rest looked up from reference TRBV5-6 and TRBJ2-1, is DAGVTQSPTHLIKTRGQQVTLRCSPKSGHDTVSWYQQALGQGPQFIFQYYEEEERQRGNFPDRFSGHQFPNYSSELNVNALLLGDSALYLCASSWSAQSYNEQFFGPGTRLTVL.

The V and J genes are TRBV3-1 (or the pseudogene TRBV3-2) and TRBJ1-1; D is unclear. CDR1 is LGHDT and CDR2 is YNNKEL in the germline V gene (reference sequence). Trimming took 0 bases from V and 4 from J, leaving 12 bases between them. The CDR3 consists of 15 residues. The CDR3 DNA follows: TGTGCCAGCAGCCAAGATTATCAGGCCGGCACTGAAGCTTTCTTT. It translates to CASSQDYQAGTEAFF.

V and J are TRBV28 and TRBJ1-2; 8 bases fit TRBD1. Per the germline V gene, CDR1 is MDHEN and CDR2 is SYDVKM. V shed 3 bases, J shed 4 bases, and the junction held 13 bases outside the gene matches. CDR3 length equals 17 residues. CDR3 bases: TGTGCCAGCAGTTTCCGGACAGGGAAGAGCAGTGGCTATGGCTACACCTTC. Protein sequence: CASSFRTGKSSGYGYTF.

The chain joins TRBV5-1 to TRBJ2-5, with 9 bases lining up with TRBD1. Germline CDR1 is SGHRS and CDR2 is YFSETQ. The V segment lost 0 bases and the J segment 7 bases; nucleotides outside the gene matches: 4. CDR3 length equals 14 residues. The CDR3 DNA reads TGCGCCAGCAGCTTGGGGGGACAGGGAACGACCCAGTACTTC. It codes for CASSLGGQGTTQYF.

The chain has TRBV7-9 and TRBJ2-6; D may be TRBD1 (5 bases). The CDR3 totals 14 residues. Germline CDR1 and CDR2: SEHNR and FQNEAQ (reference sequence). Trimming cost V 7 bases and J 1 base, with 8 bases left between them. The CDR3 sequence: CASKGLSGANVLTF. CDR3 DNA: TGTGCCAGCAAGGGGTTATCTGGGGCCAACGTCCTGACTTTC.

The chain has TRBV20-1 and TRBJ1-1; D remains ambiguous. CDR3 length equals 11 residues. Germline CDR1 and CDR2: DFQATT and SNEGSKA (reference sequence). V dropped 6 bases and J dropped 6 bases, with 11 bases sitting between them. The CDR3 nucleotides are TGCAGTGCCCCAGAGAGGGCTGAAGCTTTCTTT. This sequence encodes CSAPERAEAFF.

The chain carries TRBV7-8 and TRBJ2-7; D perhaps matches TRBD2 (6 bases). The CDR3 runs 14 residues. With 5 bases removed from V and 0 bases from J, the gap between germline ends came to 11 bases. Germline V lookup: CDR1 SGHVS, CDR2 FQNEAQ. The CDR3 spells CASSDRDFSYEQYF. The DNA of the CDR3 is TGTGCCAGCAGCGACCGGGACTTCTCCTACGAGCAGTACTTC. Drawing the rest from reference TRBV7-8 and TRBJ2-7, the complete variable domain is GAGVSQSPRYKVAKRGQDVALRCDPISGHVSLFWYQQALGQGPEFLTYFQNEAQLDKSGLPSDRFFAERPEGSVSTLKIQRTQQEDSAVYLCASSDRDFSYEQYFGPGTRLTVT.

The chain uses TRBV27 and TRBJ1-1; possible D gene TRBD1, 5 bases. CDR3 length equals 17 residues. Germline-derived CDR1 and CDR2 are MNHEY and SMNVEV (reference sequence). Trimming left V 5 bases short and J 1 base short, with 20 bases between. The CDR3, as DNA: TGTGCCAGCAGTCTAGGGCCGGCGGGGCCCCGGAACACTGAAGCTTTCTTT. This codes for CASSLGPAGPRNTEAFF.

CDR3 bases: TGTGCCAGCGTACCGGGGACAGGGGGGGGTCAGCCCCAGCATTTT. Protein product: CASVPGTGGGQPQHF. The rearrangement links TRBV2 to TRBJ1-5, with TRBD1 identical over 11 bases. There are 15 residues in the CDR3. V dropped 8 bases and J dropped 6; count of bases not matched to a gene: 9. CDR1 is SNHLY, CDR2 FYNNEI, per germline.

This chain links TRBV10-1 with TRBJ2-1; D is unclear. The CDR3 has 15 residues. V lost 3 bases, J lost 7 bases, and 16 bases lay in between. Germline CDR1 WNHNN, CDR2 SYGVQD (reference sequence). The DNA for the CDR3 is TGCGCCAGCAGTGAAGAGACGGCTAGTCGGAATGAGCAGTTCTTC. The encoded protein is CASSEETASRNEQFF.

This clone showed up just once. Other DNA sequences in this specimen translate into the identical CDR3. This chain's CDR3 is CAWSRAEAFF. The DNA for the CDR3 is TGTGCCTGGAGTCGCGCTGAAGCTTTCTTT. This chain connects TRBV30 to TRBJ1-1, with D hard to call. Germline values: CDR1 GTSNPN, CDR2 SVGIG (reference sequence). The CDR3 is made up of 10 amino acids. V dropped 2 bases and J dropped 6 bases, with 4 bases sitting between them.